This T cell receptor beta chain was recorded in a study of somatic mutations in cytotoxic T cells in rheumatoid arthritis. Findings and limits, study-wide: More than 20% of CD8+ cells belonged to the largest clone in about an eighth of the roughly 60 patients. The CD8+ clonality of rheumatoid arthritis patients increased with age, whereas that of healthy controls did not.

The study pulled out CD4+ and CD8+ cells with positive magnetic bead selection and then checked their purity by flow cytometry. Method: immunoSEQ multiplex PCR; TCRdb's copy keeps in-frame clones and lacks some. Of roughly 4,000 clones detected, 80% to 95% appear once; the ten largest clones hold 7% to 9%. Regarding this clone: Its antigen is not identified.

The sample comprised CD8+ T cells sorted from blood. The clonotype was recovered from an older woman with rheumatoid arthritis.

The CDR3 spells CASSFQFGGSTEAFF. CDR3 nucleotides: TGTGCCAGCAGTTTTCAATTCGGGGGTAGCACTGAAGCTTTCTTT. This chain links TRBV5-4 with TRBJ1-1; weak D call: TRBD1 (5 bases). Germline V gene data show CDR1 as SGHNT and CDR2 as YYREEE (reference sequence). Trimming removed 5 bases at V and 4 bases at J, with 18 bases between. The CDR3 runs to 15 residues.